Following are 23 T cell receptor beta chains from one sample sequenced in a study of blood T cell repertoires in COVID-19. Measured with immunoSEQ multiplex PCR; TCRdb has only the in-frame clones, and not every one. Of 200,000 to 250,000 clones listed, just under 90% were seen once; the top ten hold approximately 2.6%. The sequencing input was peripheral blood. All receptors derive from a man aged 25 to 45 with COVID-19, enrolled during active disease.

The J gene is TRBJ2-7, the V gene TRBV18; TRBD1 matches at 7 bases. Trimming took 6 bases from V and 0 from J; bases not matched to a gene: 8. CDR1 is KGHSH, CDR2 LQKENI, per germline. The CDR3 spans 15 residues. The CDR3 nucleotides are TGTGCCAGCTCCCTTACGACAGGGAGCTCCTACGAGCAGTACTTC. The encoded protein is CASSLTTGSSYEQYF.

The CDR3 loop reads CASNPTGLSTGNTIYF. The DNA of the CDR3 is TGTGCCAGCAACCCGACAGGGTTATCGACTGGAAACACCATATATTTT. The V call is TRBV7-2, the J call TRBJ1-3, with TRBD1 identical over 7 bases. The CDR3 spans 16 residues. Germline loops: CDR1 SGHTA, CDR2 FQGNSA. Unmatched junction bases numbered 11, after V lost 7 bases and J lost 2 bases.

The J gene is TRBJ1-5, the V gene TRBV6-2 or TRBV6-3, with TRBD1 matching over 10 bases. Per the germline V gene, CDR1 is MNHEY and CDR2 is SVGEGT. Unmatched junction bases numbered 8, after V lost 2 bases and J lost 7 bases. The CDR3 runs to 16 residues. The chain's CDR3 is CASSYRRDRGGQPQHF. The CDR3 DNA follows: TGTGCCAGCAGTTACAGGCGGGACAGGGGCGGACAGCCCCAGCATTTT.

V usage is TRBV6-2 or TRBV6-3 and J usage is TRBJ1-3; D remains unclear. In germline, CDR1 is MNHEY, CDR2 SVGEGT. Trimming shortened V by 0 bases and J by 8 bases, and 8 bases separated the two germline ends. This CDR3 spans 13 amino acids. CDR3: CASSYSIQDTIYF. The CDR3 DNA is TGTGCCAGCAGTTACTCAATCCAGGACACCATATATTTT.

The gene calls are TRBV19 and TRBJ2-7, with D possibly matching TRBD2 (5 bases). Trimming cost V 1 base and J 2 bases, with 12 bases left between them. The CDR3 consists of 15 residues. Germline V gene sequence: CDR1 LNHDA, CDR2 SQIVND (reference sequence). CDR3 region: CASSIGSGVAYEQYF. In DNA form, the CDR3 reads TGTGCCAGTAGTATAGGGTCCGGGGTAGCCTACGAGCAGTACTTC.

This chain links TRBV6-5 with TRBJ2-5; tentatively, D is TRBD1 (5 bases). V was shortened by 0 bases and J by 3 bases, with 11 bases between the two germline ends. Germline V lookup: CDR1 MNHEY, CDR2 SVGAGI. CDR3 length: 15 amino acids. The CDR3 nucleotides read TGTGCCAGCAGTTACTCATGGGGCAGTGAAGAGACCCAGTACTTC. Amino acid sequence: CASSYSWGSEETQYF.

This rearrangement joins TRBV2 to TRBJ1-2, with 8 bases matching TRBD1. In germline, CDR1 is SNHLY, CDR2 FYNNEI. Trimming cost V 6 bases and J 4 bases; bases outside gene matches: 7. This CDR3 is built from 14 residues. In DNA form, the CDR3 reads TGTGCCAGCAGGGGCAGGGGGCTAGTCTATGGCTACACCTTC. Translating it yields CASRGRGLVYGYTF.

This clone was seen a single time. Other DNA sequences in this sample translate to the same CDR3. The rearrangement links TRBV5-5 to TRBJ1-1, with 7 bases that match TRBD1. Germline-derived CDR1 and CDR2 are SGHKS and YYEKEE (reference sequence). The CDR3 is made up of 13 amino acids. The V and J ends lost 4 bases and 3 bases, in that order; junction bases with no gene match: 3. This CDR3 reads CASSLTGDTEAFF. CDR3 coding DNA: TGTGCCAGCAGCCTCACAGGGGACACTGAAGCTTTCTTT.

The V call is TRBV19, the J call TRBJ1-2; D ambiguous. The CDR3 loop spans 14 amino acids. V was clipped by 6 bases and J by 4 bases, with 15 bases between them. Per the germline V gene, CDR1 is LNHDA and CDR2 is SQIVND (reference sequence). The CDR3 sequence: CASRGKEGPYGYTF. In DNA form, the CDR3 reads TGTGCCAGTAGGGGAAAGGAGGGTCCCTATGGCTACACCTTC.

The rearrangement joins TRBV4-3 to TRBJ1-5; a weak D match, TRBD1 (6 bases). V was shortened by 4 bases and J by 2 bases, with 24 bases between the two germline ends. The CDR3 contains 19 residues. Germline V gives CDR1 LGHNA, CDR2 YSLEER. In DNA form, the CDR3 reads TGCGCCAGCAGCCGACCAAGTAAGGACAGACCTTTAGGCAATCAGCCCCAGCATTTT. Its protein is CASSRPSKDRPLGNQPQHF.

This clone was found once. V is TRBV6-5 and J is TRBJ1-2; no clear D. Trimming cost V 6 bases and J 2 bases, with 16 bases left between them. The CDR3 covers 15 residues. Germline CDR1 and CDR2: MNHEY and SVGAGI. CDR3: CASSRLQGSNYGYTF. The CDR3 nucleotides are TGTGCCAGCAGCCGCCTCCAAGGGAGCAACTATGGCTACACCTTC.

The CDR3 loop reads CASSVSSGGAGTGELFF. As DNA, the CDR3 is TGTGCCAGCAGCGTATCTAGCGGGGGGGCTGGCACCGGGGAGCTGTTTTTT. This rearrangement joins TRBV9 to TRBJ2-2; 12 positions match TRBD2. V trimming: 1 base; J trimming: 4 bases; junction bases outside the gene matches: 5. The CDR3 is 17 amino acids. Germline CDR1 is SGDLS and CDR2 is YYNGEE. Variable domain in full (rest from reference TRBV9 and TRBJ2-2): DSGVTQTPKHLITATGQRVTLRCSPRSGDLSVYWYQQSLDQGLQFLIQYYNGEERAKGNILERFSAQQFPDLHSELNLSSLELGDSALYFCASSVSSGGAGTGELFFGEGSRLTVL.

CDR3 residues: CASSDAQGDILNYGYTF. The CDR3 DNA follows: TGTGCCAGCAGTGACGCCCAGGGGGACATCCTTAACTATGGCTACACCTTC. The genes are TRBV25-1 and TRBJ1-2; 7 bases agree with TRBD1. V shed 3 bases, J shed 1 base, and the junction held 11 bases outside the gene matches. The germline V gene has CDR1 MGHDK and CDR2 SYGVNS. The CDR3 has 17 residues.

The table lists this clone with a few counts. This sequence joins TRBV19 and TRBJ1-3; TRBD1 aligns across 8 bases. Losses at the gene ends were 5 bases for V and 1 base for J; bases not matched to a gene: 4. Germline CDR1 LNHDA, CDR2 SQIVND (reference sequence). This CDR3 is 15 amino acids long. CDR3 amino acids: CASSDRGTSGNTIYF. Written as DNA, the CDR3 is TGTGCCAGTAGTGACAGGGGCACATCTGGAAACACCATATATTTT.

The V gene is TRBV12-3 or TRBV12-4, the J gene TRBJ1-2; maybe TRBD1 (5 bases). The CDR3 contains 13 residues. V shed 3 bases and J shed 8 bases, with 13 bases lying between them. CDR3 loop: CASSFSGGHGYTF. In DNA, the CDR3 is TGTGCCAGCAGTTTTTCCGGGGGTCACGGCTACACCTTC.

The chain joins TRBV6-6 to TRBJ1-2; 9 nucleotides match TRBD1. V lost 6 bases and J lost 3; bases outside the gene matches: 8. Germline CDR1 is MNHNY and CDR2 is SVGAGI (reference sequence). This CDR3 is 15 amino acids long. In DNA, the CDR3 is TGTGCCAGCAGACCACAGGGGGCTCAATACTATGGCTACACCTTC. Its translation: CASRPQGAQYYGYTF.

This clone was seen a handful of times. This sequence joins TRBV4-3 and TRBJ1-2, with D unresolved. The CDR3 is 15 residues long. Looked up from germline, CDR1 is LGHNA and CDR2 is YSLEER. V was pared by 0 bases and J by 4 bases, with 12 bases between. CDR3 bases: TGCGCCAGCAGCCAAGATCCCACAGAATCCTATGGCTACACCTTC. Encoded protein: CASSQDPTESYGYTF.

The chain joins TRBV18 to TRBJ1-1, with D maybe TRBD1 (5 bases). The V end lost 0 bases, the J end lost 3 bases, and 8 bases lay between the germline ends. The CDR3 is made up of 14 amino acids. From germline, CDR1 is KGHSH and CDR2 LQKENI. The DNA for the CDR3 is TGTGCCAGCTCACCACCGCCGGGGGACACTGAAGCTTTCTTT. Its protein is CASSPPPGDTEAFF.

Remarks on this clone: Other DNA sequences in this sample translate to the same CDR3. The chain uses TRBV7-3 and TRBJ2-1; 10 nucleotides agree with TRBD1. Germline CDR1 SGHTA, CDR2 FQGTGA. The trim removed 4 bases at V and 7 bases at J, leaving 7 bases unmatched. The CDR3 runs to 15 residues. The CDR3 protein is CASSSSGTGANEQFF. The CDR3 DNA reads as TGTGCCAGCAGCTCCTCCGGGACAGGGGCGAATGAGCAGTTCTTC.

This chain connects TRBV7-9 to TRBJ1-5, with D perhaps matching TRBD1 (6 bases). V shed 3 bases and J shed 2 bases, with 8 bases lying between them. The CDR3 extends over 14 amino acids. Germline loops: CDR1 SEHNR, CDR2 FQNEAQ (reference sequence). The CDR3 DNA is TGTGCCAGCAGCTTGGGGGCTCGCAATCAGCCCCAGCATTTT. Amino acid sequence: CASSLGARNQPQHF.

J is TRBJ1-1 and V is TRBV7-9; D may be TRBD1 (6 bases). The germline V and J ends were trimmed by 1 base and 7 bases, with 13 bases remaining between them. In germline, CDR1 is SEHNR, CDR2 FQNEAQ (reference sequence). The CDR3 runs to 14 residues. The CDR3 nucleotides read TGTGCCAGCAGCTTAGGAAGACAGGTCGGTGAAGCTTTCTTT. Translated: CASSLGRQVGEAFF.

This rearrangement joins TRBV9 to TRBJ2-7; 9 bases fit TRBD1. Germline V gene lookup returns CDR1 SGDLS and CDR2 YYNGEE. The CDR3 is 16 amino acids. With V trimmed by 0 bases and J by 0 bases, 4 bases remained unmatched. The CDR3 spells CASSVEGTGPSYEQYF. CDR3 in DNA: TGTGCCAGCAGCGTAGAAGGGACAGGGCCCTCCTACGAGCAGTACTTC.

V gene TRBV25-1 combines with J gene TRBJ2-1; D is perhaps TRBD2 (7 bases). Trimming removed 3 bases at V and 9 bases at J, with 15 bases between. The germline V gene encodes CDR1 MGHDK and CDR2 SYGVNS. The CDR3 runs to 14 residues. Here the CDR3 reads CASSDGGRVGEQFF. DNA for the CDR3: TGTGCCAGCAGTGACGGGGGGCGGGTTGGTGAGCAGTTCTTC.